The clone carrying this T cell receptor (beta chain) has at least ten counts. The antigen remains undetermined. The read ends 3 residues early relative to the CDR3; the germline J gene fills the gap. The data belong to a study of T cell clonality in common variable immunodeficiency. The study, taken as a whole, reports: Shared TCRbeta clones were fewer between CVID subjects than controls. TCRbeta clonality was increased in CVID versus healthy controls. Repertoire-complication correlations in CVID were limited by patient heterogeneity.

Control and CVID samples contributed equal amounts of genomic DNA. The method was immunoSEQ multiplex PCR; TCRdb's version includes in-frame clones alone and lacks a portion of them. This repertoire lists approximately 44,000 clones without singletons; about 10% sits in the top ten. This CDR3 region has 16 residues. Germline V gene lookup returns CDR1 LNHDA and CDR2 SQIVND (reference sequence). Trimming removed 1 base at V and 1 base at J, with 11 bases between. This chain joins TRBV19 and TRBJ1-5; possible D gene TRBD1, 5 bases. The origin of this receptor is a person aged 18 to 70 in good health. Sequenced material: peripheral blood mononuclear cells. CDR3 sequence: CASSIARGVSNQPQHF. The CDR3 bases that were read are TGTGCCAGTAGTATAGCACGGGGGGTGAGCAATCAGCCC.